This T cell receptor beta chain was found in a study of blood T cells in healthy people across ages. Study-level results: With age, beta diversity per million T cells declined roughly linearly, significantly by about 37. It was not known whether donors were CMV positive (a possible confounder of expanded clonotype changes).

Alongside a J-beta primer mix, a sample-barcoded 5' primer served in a second PCR lasting roughly 7 to 11 cycles. TCRdb redid the calling of the 5' RACE reads with MiXCR, one entry per CDR3 protein. The sample consists of fewer than 2,000,000 distinct CDR3 sequences, around 36% of them appearing once. With regard to this clonotype: Antigen unknown.

Per sample, a minimum of 6 million PBMCs were isolated. Germline V gene sequence: CDR1 MGHRA, CDR2 YSYEKL. V shed 0 bases, J shed 6 bases, and the junction held 14 bases outside the gene matches. The CDR3 has 18 amino acids. Source material: blood. This chain joins TRBV4-1 and TRBJ1-5; 7 nucleotides match TRBD1. The clonotype comes from a woman aged 25 to 45 in good health. This CDR3 reads CASSQDKGAGIGGQPQHF. The DNA for the CDR3 is TGCGCCAGCAGCCAAGATAAGGGGGCTGGGATAGGGGGTCAGCCCCAGCATTTT.